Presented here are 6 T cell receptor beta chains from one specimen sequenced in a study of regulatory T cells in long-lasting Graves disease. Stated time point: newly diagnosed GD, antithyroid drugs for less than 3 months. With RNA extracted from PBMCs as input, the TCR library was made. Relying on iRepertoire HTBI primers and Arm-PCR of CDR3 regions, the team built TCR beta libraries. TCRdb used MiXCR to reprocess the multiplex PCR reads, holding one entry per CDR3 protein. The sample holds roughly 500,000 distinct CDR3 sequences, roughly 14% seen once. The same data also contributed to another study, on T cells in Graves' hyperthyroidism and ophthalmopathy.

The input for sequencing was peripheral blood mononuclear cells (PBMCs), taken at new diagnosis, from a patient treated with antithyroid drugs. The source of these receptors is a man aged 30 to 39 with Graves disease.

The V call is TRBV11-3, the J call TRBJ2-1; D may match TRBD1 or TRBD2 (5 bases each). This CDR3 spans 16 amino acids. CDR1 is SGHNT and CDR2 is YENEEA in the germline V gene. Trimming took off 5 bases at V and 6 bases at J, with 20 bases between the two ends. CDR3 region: CASSPSWDRASNEQFF. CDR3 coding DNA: TGTGCCAGCAGCCCCTCCTGGGACCGAGCATCCAATGAGCAGTTCTTC. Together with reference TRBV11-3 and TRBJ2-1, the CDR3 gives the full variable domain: EAGVVQSPRYKIIEKKQPVAFWCNPISGHNTLYWYLQNLGQGPELLIRYENEEAVDDSQLPKDRFSAERLKGVDSTLKIQPAELGDSAVYLCASSPSWDRASNEQFFGPGTRLTVL.

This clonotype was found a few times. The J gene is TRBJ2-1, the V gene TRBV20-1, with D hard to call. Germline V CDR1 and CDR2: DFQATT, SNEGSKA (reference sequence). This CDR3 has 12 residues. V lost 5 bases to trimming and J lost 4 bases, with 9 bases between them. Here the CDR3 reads CSAPRRYNEQFF. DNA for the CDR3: TGCAGTGCTCCTAGGCGATACAATGAGCAGTTCTTC.

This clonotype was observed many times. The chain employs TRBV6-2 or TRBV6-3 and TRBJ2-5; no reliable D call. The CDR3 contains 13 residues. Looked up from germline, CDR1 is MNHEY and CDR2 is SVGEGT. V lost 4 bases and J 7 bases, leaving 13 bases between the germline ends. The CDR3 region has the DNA TGTGCCAGCAGTTCCACGAATGAAGGGACCCAGTACTTC. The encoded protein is CASSSTNEGTQYF.

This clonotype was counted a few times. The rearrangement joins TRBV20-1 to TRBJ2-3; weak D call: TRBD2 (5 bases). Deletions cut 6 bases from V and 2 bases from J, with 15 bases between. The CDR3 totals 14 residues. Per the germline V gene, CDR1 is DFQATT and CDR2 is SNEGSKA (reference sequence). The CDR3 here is CSAPGAGLTDTQYF. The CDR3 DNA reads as TGCAGTGCCCCCGGTGCGGGTCTCACAGATACGCAGTATTTT.

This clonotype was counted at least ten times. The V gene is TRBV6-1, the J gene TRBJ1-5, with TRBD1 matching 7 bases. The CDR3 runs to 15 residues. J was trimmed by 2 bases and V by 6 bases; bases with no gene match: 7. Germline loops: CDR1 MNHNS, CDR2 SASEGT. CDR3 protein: CASRGYGQGNQPQHF. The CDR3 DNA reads TGTGCCAGCAGGGGCTATGGACAGGGCAATCAGCCCCAGCATTTT.

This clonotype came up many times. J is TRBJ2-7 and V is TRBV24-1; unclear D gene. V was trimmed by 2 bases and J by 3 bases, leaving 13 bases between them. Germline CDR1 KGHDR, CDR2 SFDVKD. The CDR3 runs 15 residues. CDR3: CATSDSMADNYEQYF. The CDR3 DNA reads TGTGCCACCAGTGATTCTATGGCGGATAACTACGAGCAGTACTTC.